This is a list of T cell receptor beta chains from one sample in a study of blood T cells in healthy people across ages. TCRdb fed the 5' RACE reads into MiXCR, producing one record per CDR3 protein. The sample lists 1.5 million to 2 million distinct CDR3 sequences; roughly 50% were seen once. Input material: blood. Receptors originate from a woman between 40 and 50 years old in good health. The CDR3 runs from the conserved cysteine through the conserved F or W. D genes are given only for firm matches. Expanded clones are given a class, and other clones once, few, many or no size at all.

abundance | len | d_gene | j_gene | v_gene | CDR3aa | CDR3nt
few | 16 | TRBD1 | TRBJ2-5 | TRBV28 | CASRTTGTGLKETQYF | TGTGCCAGCAGAACTACCGGGACAGGGCTTAAGGAGACCCAGTACTTC
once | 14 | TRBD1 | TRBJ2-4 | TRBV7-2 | CASSVQQGENIQYF | TGTGCCAGCAGCGTTCAACAGGGGGAAAACATTCAGTACTTC
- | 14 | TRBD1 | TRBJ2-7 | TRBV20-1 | CSAKDRVGAYEQYF | TGCAGTGCCAAAGACAGGGTCGGGGCCTACGAGCAGTACTTC
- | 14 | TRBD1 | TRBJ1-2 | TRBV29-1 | CTYGTVRRRYGYTF | TGCACTTATGGGACAGTGCGAAGACGGTATGGCTACACCTTC
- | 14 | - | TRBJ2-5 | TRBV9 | CASSAGTLQETQYF | TGTGCCAGCAGCGCCGGGACCCTCCAAGAGACCCAGTACTTC
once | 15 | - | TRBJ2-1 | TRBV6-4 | CASSDSSAGRDEQFF | TGTGCCAGCAGTGACTCGTCTGCAGGCCGGGATGAGCAGTTCTTC
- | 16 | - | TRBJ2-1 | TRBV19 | CASSRTQGYSLYEQFF | TGTGCCAGTAGCCGAACACAGGGATATTCTCTTTATGAGCAGTTCTTC
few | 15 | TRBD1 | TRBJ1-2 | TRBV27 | CASSSAGTGGYGYTF | TGTGCCAGCAGTTCCGCCGGGACAGGTGGCTATGGCTACACCTTC
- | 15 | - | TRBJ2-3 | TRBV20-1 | CSASLLVQAADTQYF | TGCAGTGCTAGTTTATTAGTGCAGGCGGCAGATACGCAGTATTTT
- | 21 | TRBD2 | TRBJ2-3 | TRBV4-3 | CASSQVGVKSGGAGITDTQYF | TGCGCCAGCAGCCAAGTGGGGGTAAAAAGCGGGGGGGCCGGGATCACAGATACGCAGTATTTT
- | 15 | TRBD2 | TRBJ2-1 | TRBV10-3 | CAITSLAGGANEQFF | TGTGCCATCACCTCACTAGCGGGGGGGGCCAATGAGCAGTTCTTC